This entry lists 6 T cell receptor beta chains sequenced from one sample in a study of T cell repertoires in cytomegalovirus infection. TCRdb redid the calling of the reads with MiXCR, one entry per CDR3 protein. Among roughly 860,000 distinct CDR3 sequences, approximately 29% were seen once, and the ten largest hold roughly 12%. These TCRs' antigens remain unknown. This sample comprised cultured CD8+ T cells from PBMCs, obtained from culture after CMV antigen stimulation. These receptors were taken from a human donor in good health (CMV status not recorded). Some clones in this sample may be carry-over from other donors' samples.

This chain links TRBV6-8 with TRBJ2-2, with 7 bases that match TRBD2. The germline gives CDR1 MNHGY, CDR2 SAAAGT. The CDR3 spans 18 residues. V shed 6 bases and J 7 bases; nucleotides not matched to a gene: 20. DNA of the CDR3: TGTGCCAGCAGCCCGTTTATCCCAGCGGGGAGACCGGTCGGGGAGCTGTTTTTT. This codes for CASSPFIPAGRPVGELFF.

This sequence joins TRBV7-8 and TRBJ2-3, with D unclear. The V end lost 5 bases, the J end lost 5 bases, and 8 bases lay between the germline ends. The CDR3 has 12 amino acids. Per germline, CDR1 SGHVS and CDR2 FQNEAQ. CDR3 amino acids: CASSRVIDTQYF. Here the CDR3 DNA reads TGTGCCAGCAGCCGGGTCATAGATACGCAGTATTTT.

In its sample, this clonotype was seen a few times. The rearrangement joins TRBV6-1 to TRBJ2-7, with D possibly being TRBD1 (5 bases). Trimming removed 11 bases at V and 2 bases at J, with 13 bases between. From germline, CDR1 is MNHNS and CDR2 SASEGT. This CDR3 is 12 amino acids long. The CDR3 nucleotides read TGTGCCGCGCTGACAGCTACCTACGAGCAGTACGTC. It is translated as CAALTATYEQYV.

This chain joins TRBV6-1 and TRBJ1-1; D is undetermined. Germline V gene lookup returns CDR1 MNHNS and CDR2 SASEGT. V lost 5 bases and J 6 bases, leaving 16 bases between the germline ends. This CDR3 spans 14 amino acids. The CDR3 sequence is CASSLDSPGPEAFF. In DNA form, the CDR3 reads TGTGCCAGCAGTCTCGATTCTCCAGGCCCTGAAGCTTTCTTT.

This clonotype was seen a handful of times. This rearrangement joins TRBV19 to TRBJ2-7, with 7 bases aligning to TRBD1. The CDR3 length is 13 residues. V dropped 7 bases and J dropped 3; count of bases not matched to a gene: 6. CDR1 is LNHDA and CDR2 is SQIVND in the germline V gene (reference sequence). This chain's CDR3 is CASTGGQFYEQYF. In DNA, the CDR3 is TGTGCCAGTACTGGGGGACAGTTCTACGAGCAGTACTTC.

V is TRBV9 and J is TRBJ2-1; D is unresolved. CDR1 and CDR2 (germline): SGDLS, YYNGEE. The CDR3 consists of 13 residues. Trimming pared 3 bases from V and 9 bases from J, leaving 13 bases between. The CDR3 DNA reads TGTGCCAGCAGCGAGGGATTGAGACCTGAGCAGTTCTTC. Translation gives CASSEGLRPEQFF.